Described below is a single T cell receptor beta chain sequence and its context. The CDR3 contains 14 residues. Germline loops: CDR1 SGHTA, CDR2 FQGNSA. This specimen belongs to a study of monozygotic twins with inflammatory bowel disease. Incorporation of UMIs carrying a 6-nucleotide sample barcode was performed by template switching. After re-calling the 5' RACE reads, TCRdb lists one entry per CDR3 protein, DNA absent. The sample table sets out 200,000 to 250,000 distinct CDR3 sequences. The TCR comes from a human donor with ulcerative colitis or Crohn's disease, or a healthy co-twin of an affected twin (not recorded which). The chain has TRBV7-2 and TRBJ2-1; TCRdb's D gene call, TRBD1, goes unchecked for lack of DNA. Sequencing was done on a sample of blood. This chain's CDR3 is CASSPGGPWSEQFF.